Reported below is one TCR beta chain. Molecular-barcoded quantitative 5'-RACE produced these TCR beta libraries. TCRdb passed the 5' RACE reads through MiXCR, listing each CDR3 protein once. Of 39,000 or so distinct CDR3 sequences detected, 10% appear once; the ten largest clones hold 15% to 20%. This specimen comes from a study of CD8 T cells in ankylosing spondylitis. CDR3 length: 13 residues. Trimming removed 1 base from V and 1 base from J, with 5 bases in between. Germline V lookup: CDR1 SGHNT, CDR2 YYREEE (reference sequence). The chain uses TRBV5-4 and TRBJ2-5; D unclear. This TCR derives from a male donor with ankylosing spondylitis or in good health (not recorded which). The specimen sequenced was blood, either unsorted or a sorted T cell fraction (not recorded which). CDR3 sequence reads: CASSLKVQETQYF. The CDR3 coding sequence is TGTGCCAGCAGCTTGAAGGTCCAAGAGACCCAGTACTTC.